This TCR beta chain was recorded in a study of blood T cell repertoires in COVID-19. The CDR3 has 16 amino acids. Germline V gene lookup returns CDR1 KGHDR and CDR2 SFDVKD. V shed 5 bases, J shed 0 bases, and the junction held 2 bases outside the gene matches. Study processing details: Nucleated cell counts were estimated from reference gene primer amplification. Generated by immunoSEQ multiplex PCR, the TCRdb table keeps only in-frame clones and is missing some. The V and J calls and clone size were taken over from that table, and D and trimming were inferred from the DNA. The sample contains approximately 58,000 clones, around nine tenths of which appear only once.

The sequenced material came from peripheral blood. The origin of this receptor is a woman aged 80 or over with active COVID-19. The chain is built from TRBV24-1 and TRBJ2-1, with TRBD2 matching 11 bases. The CDR3 sequence: CATSVTSGNSYNEQFF. CDR3 nucleotide sequence: TGTGCCACCAGTGTGACTAGCGGGAACTCCTACAATGAGCAGTTCTTC.